The 21 T cell receptor beta chains given below trace back to one sample, sequenced in a study of blood T cell repertoires in COVID-19. This table comes from immunoSEQ multiplex PCR, and its TCRdb copy is limited to in-frame clones, with some not included. Here the sample spans roughly 230,000 clones, about 86% being singletons. Input material: peripheral blood. The origin of the receptors is a man aged 50-59 years with active or convalescent COVID-19.

The chain couples TRBV5-6 to TRBJ2-7, with a possible D match to TRBD1 (5 bases). The CDR3 consists of 13 residues. The ends were cut back, 0 bases at V and 7 bases at J, with 11 bases in the middle. Germline CDR1 and CDR2: SGHDT and YYEEEE. The CDR3 DNA is TGTGCCAGCAGCTTGGGGGTGGGGCGGGAGCAGTACTTC. Its translation is CASSLGVGREQYF.

The chain uses TRBV30 and TRBJ1-1; the D gene is possibly TRBD1 (6 bases). Germline V gives CDR1 GTSNPN, CDR2 SVGIG (reference sequence). The CDR3 is 11 amino acids. The germline V and J ends were trimmed by 0 bases and 12 bases, with 11 bases remaining between them. The chain's CDR3 is CAWSVQGESFF. DNA for the CDR3: TGTGCCTGGAGTGTACAGGGAGAATCTTTCTTT.

The V call is TRBV5-1, the J call TRBJ1-6, with D perhaps TRBD1 (5 bases). The CDR3 runs to 13 residues. Deletions cut 1 base from V and 10 bases from J, with 9 bases between. Germline V gene lookup returns CDR1 SGHRS and CDR2 YFSETQ. Written as DNA, the CDR3 is TGCGCCAGCAGCTTGACGGCAGGGTCACCCCTCCACTTT. This gives the protein CASSLTAGSPLHF.

The J gene is TRBJ2-7, the V gene TRBV4-2; 9 nucleotides line up with TRBD1. Germline values: CDR1 LGHNA, CDR2 YNFKEQ. The V gene end was trimmed by 3 bases and the J gene end by 6 bases; junction bases not matched to a gene: 12. The CDR3 length is 16 residues. CDR3 in DNA: TGTGCCAGCAGCCAGGGACTGGGACAGGGTAGTAGCGAGCAGTACTTC. This gives the protein CASSQGLGQGSSEQYF.

The rearrangement joins TRBV5-1 to TRBJ2-4, with 8 bases aligning to TRBD2. The CDR3 runs 14 residues. CDR1 is SGHRS and CDR2 is YFSETQ in the germline V gene. J gave up 3 bases and V 3 bases, and 2 bases lay outside the gene matches. The CDR3 sequence: CASSSREGKNIQYF. The CDR3 nucleotides are TGCGCCAGCAGCTCTCGGGAGGGCAAAAACATTCAGTACTTC.

V and J are TRBV19 and TRBJ2-7, with TRBD2 matching over 11 bases. The germline gives CDR1 LNHDA, CDR2 SQIVND (reference sequence). V lost 8 bases to trimming and J lost 0 bases; unmatched junction nucleotides: 3. The CDR3 extends over 14 amino acids. The CDR3 loop is CASGTSGSSYEQYF. In nucleotides, the CDR3 is TGTGCCAGTGGGACTAGCGGATCCTCCTACGAGCAGTACTTC.

The chain has TRBV7-9 and TRBJ1-2; TRBD1 aligns across 8 bases. The germline CDR1 and CDR2 sequences are SEHNR and FQNEAQ (reference sequence). With 7 bases clipped from V and 0 bases from J, the junction kept 10 bases outside the gene matches. The CDR3 loop spans 16 amino acids. The DNA for the CDR3 is TGTGCCAGCACCCCTCAGGGGGCCGGGGCTAACTATGGCTACACCTTC. Translating gives CASTPQGAGANYGYTF.

This sequence joins TRBV19 and TRBJ2-1; 10 positions agree with TRBD1. V gave up 7 bases and J gave up 5 bases; unmatched junction bases: 2. Looked up from germline, CDR1 is LNHDA and CDR2 is SQIVND (reference sequence). This CDR3 is 13 amino acids long. Here the CDR3 DNA reads TGTGCCAGTAAGGGACAGGGGAACAATGAGCAGTTCTTC. Translating gives CASKGQGNNEQFF.

V and J are TRBV7-9 and TRBJ2-7; 9 bases align to TRBD2. Germline V CDR1 and CDR2: SEHNR, FQNEAQ (reference sequence). With V trimmed by 3 bases and J by 4 bases, 10 bases remained unmatched. CDR3 length: 16 residues. CDR3 amino acids: CASSFPGVAGAYEQYF. Here the CDR3 DNA reads TGTGCCAGCAGCTTCCCTGGGGTAGCGGGGGCATACGAGCAGTACTTC.

The rearrangement uses TRBV5-1 and TRBJ1-4, with 8 bases fitting TRBD1. The CDR3 totals 15 residues. Trimming took 4 bases from V and 6 from J; bases not matched to a gene: 8. Germline V gene lookup returns CDR1 SGHRS and CDR2 YFSETQ. CDR3 bases: TGCGCCAGCAGCGTCAGGGGGCGCCTCGATGAAAAACTGTTTTTT. This sequence encodes CASSVRGRLDEKLFF.

This chain joins TRBV5-1 and TRBJ1-1; 10 bases map to TRBD1. V was clipped by 4 bases and J by 7 bases; unmatched bases: 10. Germline CDR1 reads SGHRS; CDR2 reads YFSETQ. The CDR3 has 15 residues. This chain's CDR3 is CASSNGQGGPREAFF. The CDR3 DNA sequence: TGCGCCAGCAGCAACGGACAGGGGGGACCCCGTGAAGCTTTCTTT.

This rearrangement joins TRBV5-5 to TRBJ1-1; D remains unclear. In germline, CDR1 is SGHKS, CDR2 YYEKEE (reference sequence). The CDR3 runs to 14 residues. Trimming removed 5 bases from V and 8 bases from J, with 19 bases in between. The CDR3 spells CASRFASGEGEAFF. The DNA of the CDR3 is TGTGCCAGCAGGTTTGCCAGCGGGGAAGGAGAAGCTTTCTTT.

This rearrangement joins TRBV9 to TRBJ2-1, with D maybe TRBD1 (6 bases). Trimming removed 0 bases from V and 6 bases from J, with 10 bases in between. The CDR3 length is 14 residues. CDR1 is SGDLS and CDR2 is YYNGEE in the germline V gene. The CDR3 protein is CASSVGGGFNEQFF. CDR3 coding DNA: TGTGCCAGCAGCGTAGGAGGGGGATTCAATGAGCAGTTCTTC.

The chain carries TRBV25-1 and TRBJ1-4, with D unresolved. The CDR3 contains 15 residues. Per the germline V gene, CDR1 is MGHDK and CDR2 is SYGVNS. V was cut by 6 bases and J by 3 bases, with 14 bases left in between. The CDR3 region is CASSLMEVSNEKLFF. The CDR3 nucleotides read TGTGCCAGCAGCCTGATGGAGGTCTCTAATGAAAAACTGTTTTTT.

J is TRBJ2-6 and V is TRBV30; TRBD2 is a possible D gene (5 bases). Germline CDR1 reads GTSNPN; CDR2 reads SVGIG (reference sequence). CDR3 size: 13 residues. Trimming removed 3 bases at V and 4 bases at J, with 7 bases between. The CDR3 nucleotides read TGTGCCTGGAGCCGCGGGGGGGCCAACGTCCTGACTTTC. It specifies CAWSRGGANVLTF.

The chain combines TRBV19 with TRBJ1-2, with a weak D call TRBD1 (5 bases). The V gene's germline CDR1 is LNHDA and CDR2 SQIVND (reference sequence). Trimming cost V 5 bases and J 8 bases, with 27 bases left between them. The CDR3 sequence is 17 residues long. The CDR3 DNA is TGTGCCAGTAGTGATTCCCTCGGTGGGGTTTTCCAGGGAGGCTACACCTTC. It is translated as CASSDSLGGVFQGGYTF. Variable domain in full (rest from reference TRBV19 and TRBJ1-2): DGGITQSPKYLFRKEGQNVTLSCEQNLNHDAMYWYRQDPGQGLRLIYYSQIVNDFQKGDIAEGYSVSREKKESFPLTVTSAQKNPTAFYLCASSDSLGGVFQGGYTFGSGTRLTVV.

The chain couples TRBV7-2 to TRBJ1-4; D gene ambiguous. This CDR3 has 14 residues. Germline V gene sequence: CDR1 SGHTA, CDR2 FQGNSA. Trimming removed 7 bases at V and 6 bases at J, with 15 bases between. The CDR3 DNA follows: TGTGCCAGCACCCAGGATGTTCTGGATGAAAAACTGTTTTTT. This translates into CASTQDVLDEKLFF.

This clone was counted a few times. This sequence joins TRBV5-1 and TRBJ2-2; no definite D call. Trimming pared 2 bases from V and 9 bases from J, leaving 8 bases between. The germline V gene has CDR1 SGHRS and CDR2 YFSETQ. The CDR3 sequence is 12 residues long. DNA of the CDR3: TGCGCCAGCAGCTTTTTGCGTAGGGAGCTGTTTTTT. Translating gives CASSFLRRELFF.

The CDR3 DNA sequence: TGTGCCAGCAGCCAAACAGCGGCCCAGAACACCGGGGAGCTGTTTTTT. Its translation is CASSQTAAQNTGELFF. The J gene is TRBJ2-2, the V gene TRBV6-2 or TRBV6-3; a possible D gene is TRBD2 (5 bases). The germline V and J ends were trimmed by 6 bases and 1 base, with 15 bases remaining between them. This CDR3 comprises 16 residues. The germline V gene encodes CDR1 MNHEY and CDR2 SVGEGT.

This chain uses TRBV29-1 with TRBJ2-1; TRBD2 aligns across 13 bases. Trimming cost V 2 bases and J 9 bases; bases outside gene matches: 4. CDR3 length: 14 residues. Germline V lookup: CDR1 SQVTM, CDR2 ANQGSEA. The CDR3 is CSVERTSGGGEQFF. The CDR3 DNA reads TGCAGCGTTGAAAGGACTAGCGGGGGAGGTGAGCAGTTCTTC.

The rearrangement joins TRBV21-1 to TRBJ1-2. TRBV21-1 is an annotated pseudogene. The CDR3 runs 13 residues. CDR3 nucleotide sequence: TGTGCCAGCAGCAACGTCTTTAACTATGGCTACACCTTC. The encoded protein is CASSNVFNYGYTF.